The source of this T cell receptor beta chain is a study of CD8+ T cells in alopecia areata (dated by TCRdb to 2017 to 2018). In the study overall: Treated patients were enrolled in an open-label pilot trial of oral tofacitinib, 5 to 10 mg twice daily, for moderate-to-severe alopecia areata. Patients received tofacitinib for 6 to 18 months and were then followed off drug for 6 months to check for delayed response and recurrence. Disease severity in treated patients was measured with the SALT score, which quantifies the percentage of affected scalp surface area. The study used high-throughput TCRbeta sequencing to examine T cell clonal expansion in alopecia areata, in both the C3H/HeJ mouse model and human patients. On the human side, TCRbeta sequencing was run on scalp tissue and on sorted CD4+ and CD8+ peripheral blood T cells from healthy controls and from alopecia areata patients with either patchy or totalis/universalis disease. Patients on tofacitinib were biopsied at baseline and after 4 and 24 weeks of treatment, and several of the patients also had a later scalp biopsy. Scalp clonality was compared across normal scalp (n=4), patchy alopecia areata scalp (n=8), and alopecia totalis/universalis scalp (n=8). RNA was obtained with the PAXgene miRNA kit for fixed scalp, the miRNeasy kit for PBMCs, and the RNeasy kit for mouse skin. immunoSEQ multiplex PCR using 35 Vbeta forward primers and 13 Jbeta reverse primers was used to amplify TCRbeta CDR3 regions.

Details on this clone: It has no known antigen specificity. The input lacks base qualities; no much larger clone sits a single base away.

The paper as a whole reports these results and caveats: Because the treated cohort was small and had just a single nonresponder, larger studies are needed to establish links between baseline CD8+ expansion and response. Shared TCR sequences between patients were less evident than in mice, which may be partly attributable to HLA diversity in the patient population. Scalp clonality and the number of expanded CD8+ clones among the top 100 scalp clones were significantly decreased by tofacitinib. Scalp TCR repertoire analysis is complicated because resident alphabeta T cells in normal human skin are also sequenced, whereas mouse skin is dominated by gammadelta T cells. During tofacitinib treatment, many expanded lesional clones stuck around in both scalp and blood, and this persistence may partly explain why relapse happens after treatment is stopped. Lesional scalp, especially in alopecia totalis/universalis, showed higher clonality and more expanded CD8+ clones than normal scalp, suggesting antigenic drive.

What this sample's time point label stands for: about four weeks on oral tofacitinib. Explained via the paper, the treatment or condition label denotes: oral pan-JAK inhibitor, 5-10 mg twice daily. Lesional scalp punch biopsies and peripheral blood were collected from alopecia areata patients. PBMCs were isolated by density centrifugation and stained for CD3, CD4 and CD8, after which CD4+ and CD8+ T cells were sorted on a FACSAria. A distance of 12 bases separates the germline ends of V and J, which lose 4 bases and 6 bases respectively. Reading the germline V gene (reference sequence) gives CDR1 MNHEY and CDR2 SMNVEV. The CDR3 starts with the cysteine, ends with the phenylalanine, and has 13 residues. Only CDR3 DNA is held: 39 bases, read in frame from base 1. Preparation of the library involved the immunoSEQ multiplex PCR assay. RNA was extracted from all samples and reverse transcribed into cDNA, which served as template for TCR sequencing. First-strand cDNA was synthesized with SuperScript III using a 2:1 mix of oligo-dT and random hexamers. Amplification bias was assessed with a synthetic immune receptor repertoire, and residual bias was removed computationally. Under the source paper's analysis protocol: Raw reads were preprocessed for error removal, and CDR3 was defined according to IMGT conventions as running from the conserved cysteine to phenylalanine. To get clonality, Shannon entropy was normalized by log2 of the number of productive unique TCRs and the result was subtracted from 1. Whether scalp clones were CD4 or CD8 was inferred by matching scalp TCRbeta sequences against CD4 and CD8 repertoires sorted from blood. TCRdb took over this immuneACCESS table, retaining in-frame rearrangements with V and J assigned. Such tables are incomplete; in checked studies, under half of the missing clones stem from an unresolved V gene, and the remainder is unexplained. V and J calls and clone size are those listed in that table; D and trimming were worked out from the DNA. The sample table records 120,000 to 150,000 clones; approximately 85% of these occur just once. The top ten clonotypes cover about 25% of the sample.

The chain employs TRBV27 and TRBJ1-1; the D gene is possibly TRBD1, with 5 bases matching. This TCR derives from a human donor with alopecia areata. The sample consisted of CD8+ T cells sorted from blood, taken at week 4, from a patient treated with tofacitinib. The nucleotides read TGTGCCAGCAGTTGGTCAGGGCGGTCTGAAGCTTTCTTT. This encodes CASSWSGRSEAFF.